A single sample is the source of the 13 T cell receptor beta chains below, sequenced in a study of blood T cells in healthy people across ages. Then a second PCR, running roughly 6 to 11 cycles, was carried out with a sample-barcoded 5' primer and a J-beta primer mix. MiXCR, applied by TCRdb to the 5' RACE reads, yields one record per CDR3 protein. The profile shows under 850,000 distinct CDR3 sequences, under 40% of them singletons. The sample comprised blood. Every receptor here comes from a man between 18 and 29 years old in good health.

CDR3 sequence: CASSERAGQPQHF. CDR3 DNA: TGTGCCAGCAGTGAAAGGGCAGGTCAGCCCCAGCATTTT. V and J are TRBV2 and TRBJ1-5; D not resolved. The germline V gene encodes CDR1 SNHLY and CDR2 FYNNEI. CDR3 length: 13 residues. Trimming shortened V by 2 bases and J by 6 bases, and 8 bases separated the two germline ends.

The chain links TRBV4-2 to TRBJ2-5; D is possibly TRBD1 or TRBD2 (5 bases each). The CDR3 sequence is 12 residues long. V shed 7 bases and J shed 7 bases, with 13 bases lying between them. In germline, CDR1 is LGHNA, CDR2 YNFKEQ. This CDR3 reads CASTTGAGTQYF. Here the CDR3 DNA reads TGTGCCAGCACCACTGGGGCGGGGACCCAGTACTTC.

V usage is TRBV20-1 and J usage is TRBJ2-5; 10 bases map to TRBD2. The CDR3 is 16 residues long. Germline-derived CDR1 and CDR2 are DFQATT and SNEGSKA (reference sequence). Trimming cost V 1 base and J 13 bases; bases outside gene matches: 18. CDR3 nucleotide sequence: TGCAGTGCTAGAGTTAAAGGAGCGGGGGGGCCTGGCTTTCCGTACTTC. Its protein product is CSARVKGAGGPGFPYF.

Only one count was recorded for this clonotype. CDR3 in amino acids: CASAFGGAAGYTF. In DNA form, the CDR3 reads TGTGCCAGCGCCTTCGGGGGGGCGGCTGGCTACACCTTC. The chain uses TRBV2 and TRBJ1-2, with a possible D match to TRBD1 (6 bases). Per germline, CDR1 SNHLY and CDR2 FYNNEI. This CDR3 comprises 13 residues. Trimming left V 8 bases short and J 7 bases short, with 17 bases between.

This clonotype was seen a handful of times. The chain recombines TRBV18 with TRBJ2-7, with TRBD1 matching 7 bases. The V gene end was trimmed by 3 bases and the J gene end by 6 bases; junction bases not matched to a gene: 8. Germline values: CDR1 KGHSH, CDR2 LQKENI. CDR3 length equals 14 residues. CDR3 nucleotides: TGTGCCAGCTCACCTAGACAGGGCCCCATCGAGCAGTACTTC. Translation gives CASSPRQGPIEQYF.

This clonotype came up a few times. The CDR3 spells CAISESTSVLTQLGSPLHF. In DNA form, the CDR3 reads TGTGCCATCAGTGAGTCGACCTCGGTACTAACACAACTTGGTTCACCCCTCCACTTT. The chain carries TRBV10-3 and TRBJ1-6; unclear D gene. The CDR3 sequence is 19 residues long. Germline V gene lookup returns CDR1 ENHRY and CDR2 SYGVKD. Between the trimmed V and J ends, which lost 0 bases and 9 bases, there was a span of 24 bases.

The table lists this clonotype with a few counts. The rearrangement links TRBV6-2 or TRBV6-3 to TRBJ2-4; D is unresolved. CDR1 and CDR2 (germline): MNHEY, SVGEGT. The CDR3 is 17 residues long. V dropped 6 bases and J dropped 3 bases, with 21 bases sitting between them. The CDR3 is CASSPSSQVLVKNIQYF. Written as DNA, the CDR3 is TGTGCCAGCAGCCCCTCATCCCAGGTCCTGGTCAAAAACATTCAGTACTTC.

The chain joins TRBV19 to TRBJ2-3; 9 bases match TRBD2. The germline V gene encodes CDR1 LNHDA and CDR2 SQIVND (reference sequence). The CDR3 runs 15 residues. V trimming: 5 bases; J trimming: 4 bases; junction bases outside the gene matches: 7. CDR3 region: CASSPQRGVPDTQYF. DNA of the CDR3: TGTGCCAGTAGTCCCCAGCGGGGGGTCCCAGATACGCAGTATTTT. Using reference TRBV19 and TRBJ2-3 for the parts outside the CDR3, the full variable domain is DGGITQSPKYLFRKEGQNVTLSCEQNLNHDAMYWYRQDPGQGLRLIYYSQIVNDFQKGDIAEGYSVSREKKESFPLTVTSAQKNPTAFYLCASSPQRGVPDTQYFGPGTRLTVL.

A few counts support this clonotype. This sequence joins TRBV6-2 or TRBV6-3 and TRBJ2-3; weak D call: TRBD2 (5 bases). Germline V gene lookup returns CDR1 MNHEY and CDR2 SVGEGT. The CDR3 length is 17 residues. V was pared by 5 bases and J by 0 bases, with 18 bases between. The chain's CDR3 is CASSLEDFWVSTDTQYF. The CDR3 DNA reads TGTGCCAGCAGTCTAGAGGACTTCTGGGTTAGCACAGATACGCAGTATTTT.

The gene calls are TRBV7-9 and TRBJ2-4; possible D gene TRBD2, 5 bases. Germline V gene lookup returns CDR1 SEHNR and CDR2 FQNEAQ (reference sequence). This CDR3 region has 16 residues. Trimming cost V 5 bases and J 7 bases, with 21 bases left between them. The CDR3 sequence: CASSPIGSEVANIQYF. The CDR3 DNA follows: TGTGCCAGCAGCCCAATTGGTAGCGAAGTGGCGAACATTCAGTACTTC.

The CDR3, as DNA: TGTGCCAGCAGTCGACTAGCGGGAAGCTCCTACGAGCAGTACTTC. Encoded protein: CASSRLAGSSYEQYF. The chain joins TRBV6-6 to TRBJ2-7; TRBD2 matches 11 bases. After removal of 5 bases from V and 0 bases from J, the junction contained 3 bases not matched to a gene. The CDR3 is made up of 15 amino acids. Germline assignment: CDR1 MNHNY and CDR2 SVGAGI (reference sequence).

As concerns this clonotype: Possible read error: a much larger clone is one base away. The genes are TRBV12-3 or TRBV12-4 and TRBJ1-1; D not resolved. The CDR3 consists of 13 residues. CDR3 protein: CASSVALGTEAFF. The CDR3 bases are TGTGCCAGCAGTGTAGCGCTCGGTACTGAAGCTTTCTTT.

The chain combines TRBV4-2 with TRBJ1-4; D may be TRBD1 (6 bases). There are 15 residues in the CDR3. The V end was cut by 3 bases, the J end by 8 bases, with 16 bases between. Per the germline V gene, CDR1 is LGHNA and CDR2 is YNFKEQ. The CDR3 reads CASSQSQGLQEKLFF. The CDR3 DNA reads TGTGCCAGCAGCCAGAGCCAGGGGCTACAGGAAAAACTGTTTTTT.